The next 19 T cell receptor beta chains were all read from a single sample in a study of identical twins. Using its own MiXCR run on the 5' RACE reads, TCRdb lists one record per CDR3 protein. The sample contains under 350,000 distinct CDR3 sequences, more than 8% of which appear only once. This sample also belongs to another study, concerning yellow fever vaccine responses in identical twins.

What was sequenced was CD8+ T cells sorted from blood. The receptors here all came from a woman between 18 and 30 years old in good health.

This clonotype was observed at least ten times. The chain recombines TRBV4-1 with TRBJ2-1; D unresolved. Per the germline V gene, CDR1 is MGHRA and CDR2 is YSYEKL. The CDR3 length is 13 residues. The V end was cut by 5 bases, the J end by 3 bases, with 8 bases between. The CDR3 loop is CASSENNYNEQFF. As DNA, the CDR3 is TGCGCCAGCAGCGAAAACAACTACAATGAGCAGTTCTTC.

This clonotype was counted many times. This sequence joins TRBV7-2 and TRBJ2-1, with a tentative D call TRBD2 (6 bases). The CDR3 is 16 residues long. V lost 0 bases and J lost 3, with 12 bases in between. In germline, CDR1 is SGHTA, CDR2 FQGNSA. CDR3 sequence reads: CASSLAAGMIYNEQFF. CDR3 coding DNA: TGTGCCAGCAGCTTAGCGGCGGGGATGATCTACAATGAGCAGTTCTTC. Drawing the rest from reference TRBV7-2 and TRBJ2-1, the complete variable domain is GAGVSQSPSNKVTEKGKDVELRCDPISGHTALYWYRQSLGQGLEFLIYFQGNSAPDKSGLPSDRFSAERTGGSVSTLTIQRTQQEDSAVYLCASSLAAGMIYNEQFFGPGTRLTVL.

The chain links TRBV27 to TRBJ2-3, with D perhaps matching TRBD2 (5 bases). V was shortened by 6 bases and J by 3 bases, with 13 bases between the two germline ends. This CDR3 has 14 amino acids. CDR1 MNHEY and CDR2 SMNVEV come from the germline V gene (reference sequence). CDR3 region: CASRSPRGTDTQYF. CDR3 DNA sequence: TGTGCCAGCAGAAGCCCTCGGGGAACAGATACGCAGTATTTT.

This chain connects TRBV2 to TRBJ1-5; D unclear. CDR3 length: 13 residues. Per germline, CDR1 SNHLY and CDR2 FYNNEI. Trimming shortened V by 11 bases and J by 1 base, and 12 bases separated the two germline ends. The CDR3 reads CAVGGLSNQPQHF. CDR3 bases: TGTGCCGTAGGAGGGTTGAGCAATCAGCCCCAGCATTTT. Full variable domain (rest looked up from reference TRBV2 and TRBJ1-5): EPEVTQTPSHQVTQMGQEVILRCVPISNHLYFYWYRQILGQKVEFLVSFYNNEISEKSEIFDDQFSVERPDGSNFTLKIRSTKLEDSAMYFCAVGGLSNQPQHFGDGTRLSIL.

This clonotype was seen repeatedly, ten times or more. The rearrangement links TRBV21-1 to TRBJ2-7. TRBV21-1 is given as a pseudogene. This CDR3 spans 11 amino acids. The CDR3 coding sequence is TGTGCCAGCAGCCCACCCCACGAGCAGTACTTC. Residues: CASSPPHEQYF.

This clonotype was detected ten times or more. This chain connects TRBV9 to TRBJ2-1; D possibly corresponds to TRBD2 (6 bases). There are 15 residues in the CDR3. The germline V gene encodes CDR1 SGDLS and CDR2 YYNGEE. V was shortened by 2 bases and J by 8 bases, with 17 bases between the two germline ends. CDR3 DNA: TGTGCCAGCAGCGTGGAGGGACGGCCTGGGGATGAGCAGTTCTTC. It specifies CASSVEGRPGDEQFF.

This chain connects TRBV5-5 to TRBJ1-1, with D unclear. V lost 1 base to trimming and J lost 0 bases, with 7 bases between them. The CDR3 length is 14 residues. CDR1 and CDR2 (germline): SGHKS, YYEKEE (reference sequence). The CDR3 region has the DNA TGTGCCAGCAGCTTGAGGCTGATGAACACTGAAGCTTTCTTT. Translation: CASSLRLMNTEAFF.

The J gene is TRBJ1-1, the V gene TRBV4-3; 7 bases agree with TRBD1. Germline CDR1 and CDR2: LGHNA and YSLEER. There are 15 residues in the CDR3. J gave up 3 bases and V 3 bases, and 7 bases lay outside the gene matches. The CDR3 sequence: CASSQGFRGDTEAFF. CDR3 DNA sequence: TGCGCCAGCAGCCAGGGCTTCAGGGGGGACACTGAAGCTTTCTTT.

This clonotype occurred many times. V and J are TRBV4-1 and TRBJ2-7; D is unclear. Per the germline V gene, CDR1 is MGHRA and CDR2 is YSYEKL. V gave up 1 base and J gave up 3 bases, with 13 bases separating them. This CDR3 has 15 residues. CDR3 sequence reads: CASSQVRTEIYEQYF. The DNA for the CDR3 is TGCGCCAGCAGCCAAGTACGCACGGAGATCTACGAGCAGTACTTC.

This clonotype was detected ten times or more. This chain links TRBV7-9 with TRBJ2-3, with D perhaps TRBD1 (6 bases). V dropped 2 bases and J dropped 2 bases, with 11 bases sitting between them. This CDR3 is 15 amino acids long. Germline V lookup: CDR1 SEHNR, CDR2 FQNEAQ (reference sequence). This CDR3 reads CASSLPQGTTDTQYF. CDR3 coding DNA: TGTGCCAGCAGCTTACCGCAGGGGACCACAGATACGCAGTATTTT.

This chain uses TRBV12-3 or TRBV12-4 with TRBJ2-2, with D uncertain. The V end was cut by 8 bases, the J end by 0 bases, with 13 bases between. The CDR3 totals 15 residues. The CDR3 sequence: CASLSWAANTGELFF. The CDR3 nucleotides read TGTGCCAGCTTGTCGTGGGCCGCGAACACCGGGGAGCTGTTTTTT.

This clonotype was detected a few times. The chain carries TRBV6-1 and TRBJ2-7; D remains ambiguous. Trimming took 3 bases from V and 0 from J, leaving 9 bases between them. CDR1 is MNHNS, CDR2 SASEGT, per germline. The CDR3 spans 14 residues. The chain's CDR3 is CASSETDPSYEQYF. The CDR3 coding sequence is TGTGCCAGCAGTGAGACTGACCCCTCCTACGAGCAGTACTTC.

This sequence joins TRBV5-6 and TRBJ2-5; TRBD2 aligns across 7 bases. With V trimmed by 0 bases and J by 3 bases, 5 bases remained unmatched. Germline values: CDR1 SGHDT, CDR2 YYEEEE. CDR3 length: 15 residues. The CDR3 sequence is CASSLVLAEKETQYF. CDR3 nucleotides: TGTGCCAGCAGCTTGGTGCTAGCGGAAAAAGAGACCCAGTACTTC.

This clonotype was detected a few times. The DNA for the CDR3 is TGTGCCAGCAGGCCTCTAATTAGGACTAGCGGGAGAGTTAATGAGCAGTTCTTC. Translated, it gives CASRPLIRTSGRVNEQFF. This sequence joins TRBV6-2 or TRBV6-3 and TRBJ2-1, with 13 bases that match TRBD2. J lost 7 bases, V lost 6 bases, and 15 bases had no gene match. CDR1 MNHEY and CDR2 SVGEGT come from the germline V gene. The CDR3 consists of 18 residues.

CDR3 nucleotide sequence: TGTGCCAGCAGCCGCTCCCATGGGACCTACGAGCAGTACTTC. Protein sequence: CASSRSHGTYEQYF. The rearrangement uses TRBV6-2 or TRBV6-3 and TRBJ2-7; no firm D call. The V end was cut by 6 bases, the J end by 2 bases, with 14 bases between. There are 14 residues in the CDR3. The germline V gene encodes CDR1 MNHEY and CDR2 SVGEGT.

This clonotype has just a few counts. This chain links TRBV7-9 with TRBJ2-7; TRBD1 agrees at 9 bases. V trimming: 1 base; J trimming: 4 bases; junction bases outside the gene matches: 5. The length of the CDR3 is 15 residues. Germline lookup yields CDR1 SEHNR and CDR2 FQNEAQ (reference sequence). The CDR3 sequence is CASSLEVQGAYEQYF. The CDR3 region has the DNA TGTGCCAGCAGCTTAGAGGTACAGGGGGCGTACGAGCAGTACTTC.

This clonotype was picked up many times. V usage is TRBV29-1 and J usage is TRBJ2-5, with D perhaps given as TRBD1 or TRBD2 (5 bases each). Germline V CDR1 and CDR2: SQVTM, ANQGSEA. The length of the CDR3 is 15 residues. Trimming stripped 2 bases from V and 3 bases from J, with 16 bases between. DNA of the CDR3: TGCAGCGTTGAAACTTGGGACGTAACAGAAGAGACCCAGTACTTC. Its protein is CSVETWDVTEETQYF.

This clonotype was detected many times. The gene calls are TRBV5-1 and TRBJ1-2; TRBD1 is a possible D gene (5 bases). The CDR3 length is 14 residues. Germline loops: CDR1 SGHRS, CDR2 YFSETQ. Trimming took off 4 bases at V and 0 bases at J, with 10 bases between the two ends. CDR3 coding DNA: TGCGCCAGCAGCCCCTCGGGGGCTAACTATGGCTACACCTTC. Its translation: CASSPSGANYGYTF.

The chain carries TRBV5-1 and TRBJ2-5, with D unresolved. Germline V gives CDR1 SGHRS, CDR2 YFSETQ. The CDR3 sequence is 16 residues long. Trimming shortened V by 4 bases and J by 5 bases, and 21 bases separated the two germline ends. This chain's CDR3 is CASSGWAGPVTETQYF. The CDR3 DNA reads as TGCGCCAGCAGCGGGTGGGCTGGGCCTGTAACGGAGACCCAGTACTTC. The full variable domain, its missing parts supplied by reference TRBV5-1 and TRBJ2-5, is KAGVTQTPRYLIKTRGQQVTLSCSPISGHRSVSWYQQTPGQGLQFLFEYFSETQRNKGNFPGRFSGRQFSNSRSEMNVSTLELGDSALYLCASSGWAGPVTETQYFGPGTRLLVL.